A selection of T cell receptor beta chains follows, all from one sample in a study of Graves' ophthalmopathy and Graves' hyperthyroidism. Each CDR3 protein gets one entry after TCRdb re-called the multiplex PCR reads with MiXCR. The sample has hundreds of thousands of distinct CDR3 sequences, more than 20% seen once. Sequencing was done on a sample of peripheral blood. All receptors derive from a young woman with stable Graves' hyperthyroidism. The CDR3 runs from the conserved cysteine through the conserved F or W. The D gene is left open where the match is weak. Rows give clone size only sometimes, using once, few, many, or a class for an expanded clone.

d_gene	abundance	v_gene	j_gene	CDR3aa	CDR3nt
-	many	TRBV18	TRBJ2-5	CATRGGHQETQYF	TGTGCCACTCGAGGAGGCCACCAAGAGACCCAGTACTTC
-	many	TRBV5-1	TRBJ2-5	CASSTASSETQYF	TGCGCCAGCAGCACGGCTAGTTCAGAGACCCAGTACTTC
TRBD1	many	TRBV7-9	TRBJ1-3	CASSPWDSLRNTIYF	TGTGCCAGCAGCCCGTGGGACAGTCTAAGAAACACCATATATTTT
-	-	TRBV12-3/TRBV12-4	TRBJ1-5	CASSLSPGRDQPQHF	TGTGCCAGCAGCCTTAGTCCCGGACGGGATCAGCCCCAGCATTTT
-	-	TRBV7-2	TRBJ2-7	CASSFETGLEQYF	TGTGCCAGCAGCTTTGAAACAGGGCTCGAGCAGTACTTC
TRBD2	-	TRBV4-1	TRBJ2-5	CASSQDPSGPSQETQYF	TGCGCCAGCAGCCAAGACCCTAGCGGGCCATCCCAAGAGACCCAGTACTTC
-	many	TRBV20-1	TRBJ1-2	CSAGTTNYGYTF	TGCAGTGCTGGGACTACTAACTATGGCTACACCTTC
TRBD2	many	TRBV20-1	TRBJ2-7	CSARDMARAGEGYF	TGCAGTGCTAGAGATATGGCGAGGGCGGGAGAAGGATACTTC
TRBD1	many	TRBV6-5	TRBJ2-5	CASSLWTGEETQYF	TGTGCCAGCAGTCTATGGACAGGAGAAGAGACCCAGTACTTC
TRBD1	many	TRBV28	TRBJ2-7	CASTGTGYHEQYF	TGTGCCAGCACCGGGACAGGGTATCACGAGCAGTACTTC
-	many	TRBV30	TRBJ2-1	CAWTQGRYNEQFF	TGTGCCTGGACCCAGGGACGGTACAATGAGCAGTTCTTC
-	many	TRBV14	TRBJ1-2	CASSPIPGVYGYTF	TGTGCCAGCAGCCCCATTCCGGGGGTCTATGGCTACACCTTC
-	-	TRBV12-3/TRBV12-4	TRBJ2-7	CASSLARTRGEQHF	TGTGCCAGCAGTTTAGCCAGGACCCGCGGTGAGCAGCACTTC
-	many	TRBV25-1	TRBJ2-2	CASSESTGHTGELFF	TGTGCCAGCAGTGAATCAACAGGGCACACCGGGGAGCTGTTTTTT
-	few	TRBV13	TRBJ1-1	CASSLFRDRTEAFF	TGTGCCAGCAGCTTATTTCGGGATAGGACTGAAGCTTTCTTT
-	few	TRBV24-1	TRBJ2-5	CATSDLLSGALYAETQYF	TGTGCCACCAGTGATCTCCTTTCCGGGGCACTATATGCGGAGACCCAGTACTTC
TRBD1	few	TRBV28	TRBJ1-1	CASSGQDTEAFF	TGTGCCAGCAGTGGACAGGACACTGAAGCTTTCTTT
TRBD1	many	TRBV14	TRBJ1-1	CASSQRTGRNTEAFF	TGTGCCAGCAGCCAGAGGACAGGGAGGAACACTGAAGCTTTCTTT
-	-	TRBV20-1	TRBJ2-7	CSASDRANYEQYF	TGCAGTGCTTCAGACAGAGCCAACTACGAGCAGTACTTC
-	many	TRBV4-1	TRBJ2-7	CASSHPGGAEQYF	TGCGCCAGCAGCCACCCAGGGGGGGCCGAGCAGTACTTC
-	many	TRBV4-1	TRBJ1-1	CASSPRGRQAFF	TGCGCCAGCAGTCCCCGGGGGCGTCAAGCTTTCTTT
-	few	TRBV11-2	TRBJ2-5	CASSAWDSQETQYF	TGTGCCAGCAGCGCCTGGGACTCCCAAGAGACCCAGTACTTC
-	many	TRBV7-3	TRBJ2-2	CASSSGTYTGELFF	TGTGCCAGCAGCTCGGGGACTTACACCGGGGAGCTGTTTTTT
-	many	TRBV6-5	TRBJ2-7	CASSYYWRGYEQYF	TGTGCCAGCAGTTACTACTGGAGGGGGTACGAGCAGTACTTC
TRBD2	many	TRBV6-1	TRBJ2-5	CASSRTGTSMWETQYF	TGTGCCAGCAGCCGAACCGGGACTAGCATGTGGGAGACCCAGTACTTC
-	many	TRBV7-9	TRBJ1-2	CASSLTGMGYTF	TGTGCCAGCAGCCTAACAGGGATGGGCTACACCTTC
TRBD1	many	TRBV11-3	TRBJ2-5	CASSRDSGSGETQYF	TGTGCCAGTTCCCGGGACAGCGGATCGGGAGAGACCCAGTACTTC
-	many	TRBV19	TRBJ1-1	CASKRGDGGTEAFF	TGTGCCAGTAAGCGAGGGGACGGGGGCACTGAAGCTTTCTTT
-	many	TRBV19	TRBJ2-5	CASSNPGLEETQYF	TGTGCCAGTTCCAACCCCGGACTTGAAGAGACCCAGTACTTC
-	many	TRBV20-1	TRBJ2-2	CSARADTGELFF	TGCAGTGCTAGGGCCGACACCGGGGAGCTGTTTTTT
-	-	TRBV6-1	TRBJ2-7	CASGTTDYEQYF	TGTGCCAGTGGGACAACCGACTACGAGCAGTACTTC
-	many	TRBV18	TRBJ1-2	CASSPRTQENYGYTF	TGTGCCAGCTCACCAAGAACACAGGAGAACTATGGCTACACCTTC
-	many	TRBV28	TRBJ2-5	CASSVQGLAETQYF	TGTGCCAGCAGTGTGCAGGGGCTCGCGGAGACCCAGTACTTC
-	-	TRBV12-3/TRBV12-4	TRBJ2-5	CASSLPPGLIETQYF	TGTGCCAGCAGTTTACCCCCAGGGTTAATTGAGACCCAGTACTTC
-	many	TRBV18	TRBJ1-2	CASSPWGNYGYTF	TGTGCCAGCTCACCTTGGGGCAACTATGGCTACACCTTC
TRBD2	few	TRBV29-1	TRBJ2-5	CSVFPGGQETQYF	TGCAGCGTTTTCCCGGGAGGACAAGAGACCCAGTACTTC
-	-	TRBV12-3/TRBV12-4	TRBJ2-2	CASSLKASTGELFF	TGTGCCAGCAGTTTAAAGGCATCCACCGGGGAGCTGTTTTTT
-	-	TRBV28	TRBJ1-5	CASSKVLRAGNQPQHF	TGTGCCAGCAGTAAGGTCCTCCGGGCAGGCAATCAGCCCCAGCATTTT
TRBD2	many	TRBV29-1	TRBJ2-7	CSVEYSGLYEQYF	TGCAGCGTTGAGTATAGCGGGTTGTACGAGCAGTACTTC
-	many	TRBV5-1	TRBJ1-1	CASSLWGKGTEAFF	TGCGCCAGCAGCTTGTGGGGTAAAGGTACTGAAGCTTTCTTT
-	few	TRBV7-8	TRBJ2-7	CASSLTDFSYEQYF	TGTGCCAGCAGTCTGACTGACTTCTCCTACGAGCAGTACTTC
TRBD2	-	TRBV4-3	TRBJ2-7	CASSLSSGTGYEQYF	TGCGCCAGCAGTCTCTCTAGCGGGACCGGCTACGAGCAGTACTTC
-	many	TRBV12-3/TRBV12-4	TRBJ1-6	CASSLWQSPLHF	TGTGCCAGCAGTTTGTGGCAGTCACCCCTCCACTTT
-	many	TRBV3-1	TRBJ2-7	CASSQPGPRYEQYF	TGTGCCAGCAGCCAGCCGGGACCACGTTACGAGCAGTACTTC
-	many	TRBV15	TRBJ1-5	CAIPDRRDCHSNQPQHF	TGTGCCATACCTGACCGTAGGGACTGCCACTCAAATCAGCCCCAGCATTTT
-	few	TRBV11-2	TRBJ2-3	CASSLVASGGTDTQYF	TGTGCCAGCAGCTTAGTGGCTTCGGGGGGCACAGATACGCAGTATTTT
TRBD1	many	TRBV12-3/TRBV12-4	TRBJ2-7	CASSLGQGTEQYF	TGTGCCAGCAGTTTAGGACAGGGTACCGAGCAGTACTTC
-	many	TRBV5-1	TRBJ2-7	CASSPQAVLNEQYF	TGCGCCAGCAGCCCGCAGGCTGTACTTAACGAGCAGTACTTC
TRBD1	many	TRBV20-1	TRBJ2-5	CSANRGLETQYF	TGCAGTGCGAACAGGGGGCTCGAGACCCAGTACTTC
-	many	TRBV29-1	TRBJ2-7	CSVELAWKSEQYF	TGCAGCGTTGAATTGGCCTGGAAATCGGAGCAGTACTTC
TRBD2	many	TRBV20-1	TRBJ2-5	CSGLLLAQSETQYF	TGCAGTGGATTACTACTAGCGCAGTCGGAGACCCAGTACTTC
-	many	TRBV20-1	TRBJ2-2	CSAPTLGRTGELFF	TGCAGTGCACCGACACTCGGGCGGACCGGGGAGCTGTTTTTT
TRBD1	-	TRBV6-2/TRBV6-3	TRBJ2-7	CASSPGQSQYEQYF	TGTGCCAGCAGTCCGGGACAGAGCCAATACGAGCAGTACTTC